This TCR beta chain was obtained from a study of T cell responses to AZD1222 COVID-19 vaccine. Turning to this clone: The antigen is undetermined.

Study-level points and caveats: Baseline seropositivity occurred in only six AZD1222 recipients. Close to half of spike-specific TCRs reportedly recognize unmutated variant regions. Repertoire collection took place solely once the T cell response had peaked. Spike-specific TCR breadth and depth went up after people got two AZD1222 doses.

Only in-frame clones appear in the TCRdb table, and some are missing; sequencing was by immunoSEQ multiplex PCR. The data show tens of thousands of clones, almost 90% seen once. The source is an adult in good health. Specimen: peripheral blood, collected on day 0 of AZD1222 vaccination.

The CDR3 DNA is TGTGCCAGCAGCTTAGACAGGGCTTCTGGCTACACCTTC. This sequence encodes CASSLDRASGYTF. The chain joins TRBV7-3 to TRBJ1-2, with 7 bases fitting TRBD1. The trim removed 2 bases at V and 7 bases at J, leaving 4 bases unmatched. The length of the CDR3 is 13 residues. Germline V CDR1 and CDR2: SGHTA, FQGTGA.